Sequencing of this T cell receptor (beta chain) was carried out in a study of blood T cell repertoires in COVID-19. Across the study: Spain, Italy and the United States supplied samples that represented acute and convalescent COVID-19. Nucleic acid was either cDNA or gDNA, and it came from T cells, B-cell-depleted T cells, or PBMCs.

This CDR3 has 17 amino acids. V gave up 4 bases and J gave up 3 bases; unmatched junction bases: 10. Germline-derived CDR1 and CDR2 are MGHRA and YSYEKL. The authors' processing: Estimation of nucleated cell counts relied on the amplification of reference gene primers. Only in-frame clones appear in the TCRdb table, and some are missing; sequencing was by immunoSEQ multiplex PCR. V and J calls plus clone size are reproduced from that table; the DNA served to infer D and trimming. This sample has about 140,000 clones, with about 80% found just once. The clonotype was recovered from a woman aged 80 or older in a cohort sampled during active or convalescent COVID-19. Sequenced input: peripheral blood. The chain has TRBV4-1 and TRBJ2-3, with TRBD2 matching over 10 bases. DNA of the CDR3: TGCGCCAGCAGCCTAGGGCGAGCGGGGGGGATTACAGATACGCAGTATTTT. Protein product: CASSLGRAGGITDTQYF.